Following are 5 T cell receptor beta chains from one sample sequenced in a study of blood T cell repertoires in COVID-19. Produced via immunoSEQ multiplex PCR; TCRdb's table is partial and in-frame only. The sample lists fewer than 300,000 clones, approximately 91% occurring once. The specimen sequenced was peripheral blood. Source of these receptors: a woman aged 30 to 39 with acute or convalescent COVID-19.

V is TRBV9 and J is TRBJ2-2; D unclear. The germline V gene encodes CDR1 SGDLS and CDR2 YYNGEE. The CDR3 has 16 amino acids. With 1 base removed from V and 0 bases from J, the gap between germline ends came to 10 bases. The CDR3 bases are TGTGCCAGCAGCGTATTGATGACATCGAACACCGGGGAGCTGTTTTTT. Translated, it gives CASSVLMTSNTGELFF. Full variable domain (remainder filled in from reference TRBV9 and TRBJ2-2): DSGVTQTPKHLITATGQRVTLRCSPRSGDLSVYWYQQSLDQGLQFLIQYYNGEERAKGNILERFSAQQFPDLHSELNLSSLELGDSALYFCASSVLMTSNTGELFFGEGSRLTVL.

The chain joins TRBV9 to TRBJ1-2, with 9 nucleotides matching TRBD1. The CDR3 has 14 amino acids. From germline, CDR1 is SGDLS and CDR2 YYNGEE. Losses at the gene ends were 3 bases for V and 4 bases for J; bases not matched to a gene: 4. For the CDR3, the DNA is TGTGCCAGCAGCGCGGGACAGGGAGGCTATGGCTACACCTTC. It translates to CASSAGQGGYGYTF.

V and J are TRBV5-6 and TRBJ1-1; D perhaps matches TRBD1 (6 bases). Per the germline V gene, CDR1 is SGHDT and CDR2 is YYEEEE. The CDR3 runs 14 residues. Trimming took off 1 base at V and 3 bases at J, with 10 bases between the two ends. This chain's CDR3 is CASSLYDRHTEAFF. The CDR3 DNA sequence: TGTGCCAGCAGCTTGTATGACAGGCACACTGAAGCTTTCTTT.

The chain carries TRBV12-5 and TRBJ1-3; 7 positions agree with TRBD1. Trimming removed 6 bases from V and 3 bases from J; junction bases left unmatched: 8. The CDR3 runs to 15 residues. Germline-derived CDR1 and CDR2 are LGHNT and FRNRAP. In nucleotides, the CDR3 is TGTGCTAGTGGGGACAAGGGGGCAGGTGGAAACACCATATATTTT. Its translation is CASGDKGAGGNTIYF.

This clone was observed a single time. J is TRBJ2-2 and V is TRBV2; 10 nucleotides align to TRBD2. V was clipped by 6 bases and J by 7 bases; unmatched bases: 26. CDR1 and CDR2 from the germline V gene are SNHLY and FYNNEI. This CDR3 has 21 amino acids. CDR3 nucleotide sequence: TGTGCCAGCAGCTCCGTTCGGAGGGCTAGCGGGAGCGCTCTTAGAGGCGGGGAGCTGTTTTTT. This translates into CASSSVRRASGSALRGGELFF.